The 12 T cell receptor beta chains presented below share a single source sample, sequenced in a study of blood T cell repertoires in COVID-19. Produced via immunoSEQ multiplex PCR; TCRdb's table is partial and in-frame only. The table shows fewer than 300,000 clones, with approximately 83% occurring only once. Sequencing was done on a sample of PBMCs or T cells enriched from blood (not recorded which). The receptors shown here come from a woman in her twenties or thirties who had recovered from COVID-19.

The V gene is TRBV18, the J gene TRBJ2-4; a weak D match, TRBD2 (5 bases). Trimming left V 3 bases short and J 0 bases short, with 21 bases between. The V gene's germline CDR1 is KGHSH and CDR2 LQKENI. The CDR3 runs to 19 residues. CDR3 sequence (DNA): TGTGCCAGCTCACCCGGGAACCCTAGGTCGATGCTAGCCAAAAACATTCAGTACTTC. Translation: CASSPGNPRSMLAKNIQYF.

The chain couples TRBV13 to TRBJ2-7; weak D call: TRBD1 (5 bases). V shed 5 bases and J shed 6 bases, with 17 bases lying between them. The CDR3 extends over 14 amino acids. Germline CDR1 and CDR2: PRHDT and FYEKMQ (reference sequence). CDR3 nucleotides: TGTGCCAGCAGCCTGGCCAGCCAGGGCGGCGAGCAGTACTTC. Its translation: CASSLASQGGEQYF.

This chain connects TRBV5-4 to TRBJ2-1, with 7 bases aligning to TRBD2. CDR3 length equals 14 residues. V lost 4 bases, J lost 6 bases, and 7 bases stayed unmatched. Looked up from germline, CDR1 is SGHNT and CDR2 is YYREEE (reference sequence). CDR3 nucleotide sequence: TGTGCCAGCAGCACGGGGGGTGGGGCCAATGAGCAGTTCTTC. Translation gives CASSTGGGANEQFF.

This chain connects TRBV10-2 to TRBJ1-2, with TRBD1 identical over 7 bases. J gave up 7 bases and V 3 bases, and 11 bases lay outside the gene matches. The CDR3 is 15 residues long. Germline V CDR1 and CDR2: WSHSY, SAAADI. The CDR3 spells CASSDLIGTDAGYTF. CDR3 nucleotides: TGCGCCAGCAGTGATCTCATCGGGACAGATGCTGGCTACACCTTC.

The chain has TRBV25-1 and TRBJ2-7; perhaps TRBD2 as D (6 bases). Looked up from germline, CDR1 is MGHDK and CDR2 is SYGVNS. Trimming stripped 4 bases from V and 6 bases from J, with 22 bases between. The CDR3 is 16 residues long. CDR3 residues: CASSAGLGWEVREQYF. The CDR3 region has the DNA TGTGCCAGCAGTGCTGGTCTTGGGTGGGAGGTTCGCGAGCAGTACTTC.

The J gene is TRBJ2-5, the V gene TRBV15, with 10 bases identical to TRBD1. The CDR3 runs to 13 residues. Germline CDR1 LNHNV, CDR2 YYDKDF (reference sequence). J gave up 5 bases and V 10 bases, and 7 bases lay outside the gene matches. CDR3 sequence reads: CAIRQGARETQYF. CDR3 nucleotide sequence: TGTGCCATTAGACAGGGGGCTCGGGAGACCCAGTACTTC.

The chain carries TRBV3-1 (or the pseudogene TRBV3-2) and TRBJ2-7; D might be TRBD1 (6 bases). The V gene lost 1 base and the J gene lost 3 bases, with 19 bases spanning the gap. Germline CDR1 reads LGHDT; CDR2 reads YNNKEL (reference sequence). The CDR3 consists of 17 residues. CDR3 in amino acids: CASSQGLGAQGGYEQYF. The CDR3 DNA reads TGTGCCAGCAGCCAAGGGTTGGGGGCCCAAGGAGGCTACGAGCAGTACTTC.

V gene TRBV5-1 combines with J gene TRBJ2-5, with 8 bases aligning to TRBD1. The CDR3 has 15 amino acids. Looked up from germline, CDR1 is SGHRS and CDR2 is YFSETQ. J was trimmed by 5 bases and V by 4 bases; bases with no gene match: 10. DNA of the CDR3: TGCGCCAGCAGCCCCTGGACAGGGACGGGGGAGACCCAGTACTTC. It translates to CASSPWTGTGETQYF.

DNA for the CDR3: TGTGCCAGCAGTTTCAGGGACAGGGGCGGGGGCTACACCTTC. It specifies CASSFRDRGGGYTF. The V gene is TRBV27, the J gene TRBJ1-2; 10 nucleotides match TRBD1. V was clipped by 3 bases and J by 8 bases; unmatched bases: 6. CDR1 is MNHEY, CDR2 SMNVEV, per germline (reference sequence). CDR3 length equals 14 residues.

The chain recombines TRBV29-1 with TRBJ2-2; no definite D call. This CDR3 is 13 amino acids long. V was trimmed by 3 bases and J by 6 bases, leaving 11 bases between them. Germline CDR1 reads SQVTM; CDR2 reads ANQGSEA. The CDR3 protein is CSVDKFEAGELFF. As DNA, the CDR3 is TGCAGCGTTGATAAGTTCGAGGCCGGGGAGCTGTTTTTT.

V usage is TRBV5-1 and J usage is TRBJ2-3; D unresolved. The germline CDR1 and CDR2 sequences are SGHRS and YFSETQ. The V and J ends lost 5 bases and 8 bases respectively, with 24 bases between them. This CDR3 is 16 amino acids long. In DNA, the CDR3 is TGCGCCAGCAGTTTACTCCAGGCAGTCGATCAAGGTACGCAGTATTTT. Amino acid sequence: CASSLLQAVDQGTQYF.

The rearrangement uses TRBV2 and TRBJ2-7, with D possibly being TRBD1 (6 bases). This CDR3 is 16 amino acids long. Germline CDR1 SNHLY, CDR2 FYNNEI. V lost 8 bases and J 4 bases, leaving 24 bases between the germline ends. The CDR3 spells CASQRDLGTKRYEQYF. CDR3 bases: TGTGCCAGCCAACGAGATCTCGGGACAAAGCGATACGAGCAGTACTTC.